The 6 T cell receptor beta chains in this list originate from one sample, sequenced in a study of blood T cell repertoires in COVID-19. The repertoire was sequenced with immunoSEQ multiplex PCR; TCRdb's copy has only in-frame clones and lacks some. Altogether over 200,000 clones are present, around 86% being singletons, with the ten largest covering 5.5% to 6.5%. The sample consisted of peripheral blood. The receptors here all came from a man in his 60s who had recovered from COVID-19.

V and J are TRBV7-9 and TRBJ1-1, with 10 bases fitting TRBD1. Germline lookup yields CDR1 SEHNR and CDR2 FQNEAQ (reference sequence). V was clipped by 5 bases and J by 7 bases; unmatched bases: 4. CDR3 length equals 13 residues. DNA of the CDR3: TGTGCCAGCAGCCAGACAGGGGGCAGTGAAGCTTTCTTT. This translates into CASSQTGGSEAFF. Complete variable domain (other parts from reference TRBV7-9 and TRBJ1-1): DTGVSQNPRHKITKRGQNVTFRCDPISEHNRLYWYRQTLGQGPEFLTYFQNEAQLEKSRLLSDRFSAERPKGSFSTLEIQRTEQGDSAMYLCASSQTGGSEAFFGQGTRLTVV.

The V gene is TRBV28, the J gene TRBJ2-4; TRBD2 matches 12 bases. The V gene end was trimmed by 3 bases and the J gene end by 3 bases; junction bases not matched to a gene: 9. The CDR3 totals 18 residues. Germline V gives CDR1 MDHEN, CDR2 SYDVKM. The CDR3 protein is CASSFRTSGNRSKNIQYF. Here the CDR3 DNA reads TGTGCCAGCAGTTTTAGGACTAGCGGGAACCGAAGCAAAAACATTCAGTACTTC.

The chain uses TRBV11-3 and TRBJ2-3; TRBD2 matches 7 bases. V lost 3 bases, J lost 6 bases, and 6 bases stayed unmatched. CDR3 length: 14 amino acids. Germline lookup yields CDR1 SGHNT and CDR2 YENEEA. DNA for the CDR3: TGTGCCAGCAGCTTTGCGGGGAGGGGTGATACGCAGTATTTT. This translates into CASSFAGRGDTQYF.

This chain links TRBV7-2 with TRBJ1-4; D is unclear. V shed 0 bases and J shed 6 bases, with 11 bases lying between them. The CDR3 covers 15 residues. From germline, CDR1 is SGHTA and CDR2 FQGNSA. CDR3 region: CASSLARDTYEKLFF. The DNA for the CDR3 is TGTGCCAGCAGCTTAGCGAGGGATACGTATGAAAAACTGTTTTTT.

The CDR3 coding sequence is TGTGCCAGTAGTCCCCCTCAGGGAAGGGCTCAGCCCCAGCATTTT. Encoded protein: CASSPPQGRAQPQHF. J is TRBJ1-5 and V is TRBV19, with D possibly being TRBD1 (5 bases). Trimming removed 5 bases from V and 6 bases from J, with 17 bases in between. The germline gives CDR1 LNHDA, CDR2 SQIVND (reference sequence). The CDR3 totals 15 residues.

The rearrangement uses TRBV5-1 and TRBJ1-4; 9 positions agree with TRBD1. Germline values: CDR1 SGHRS, CDR2 YFSETQ. The junction had 5 bases not matched to a gene; V was cut back by 3 bases and J by 8 bases. The CDR3 is made up of 14 amino acids. The CDR3 protein is CASSSGTGSEKLFF. Written as DNA, the CDR3 is TGCGCCAGCAGCTCCGGGACAGGGAGCGAAAAACTGTTTTTT. The full variable domain, rest sourced from reference TRBV5-1 and TRBJ1-4, is KAGVTQTPRYLIKTRGQQVTLSCSPISGHRSVSWYQQTPGQGLQFLFEYFSETQRNKGNFPGRFSGRQFSNSRSEMNVSTLELGDSALYLCASSSGTGSEKLFFGSGTQLSVL.